A single sample gave rise to the 9 T cell receptor beta chains below, sequenced in a study of blood T cells in healthy people across ages (dated by TCRdb to the mid-2010s). Receptors were amplified or captured by 5' RACE. Sequencing was performed on an Illumina HiSeq 2500. A second PCR of roughly 7 to 11 cycles was run with a J-beta primer mix and a sample-barcoded 5' primer. In TCRdb, the public reads were trimmed at Q25 with fastp and aligned with MiXCR, with productive beta chains retained. A single entry per CDR3 protein holds the most common genes and DNA from its merged rows. The sample records over 950,000 distinct CDR3 sequences, more than 30% of which are singletons. Around 13% of the sample is held by the ten biggest clonotypes. The sample taken for sequencing was blood. The receptors were sampled from a man aged 18 to 30 in good health.

This chain joins TRBV20-1 and TRBJ2-5, with TRBD2 as a possible D gene (5 bases). The CDR3 is 15 amino acids. The germline V gene encodes CDR1 DFQATT and CDR2 SNEGSKA (reference sequence). Trimming took 5 bases from V and 11 from J, leaving 27 bases between them. DNA of the CDR3: TGCAGTGCTCGCCTTAGGACTCGCTCCTACAATGAGCAGTACTTC. As protein: CSARLRTRSYNEQYF.

In this sample, this clonotype turned up a few times. This chain links TRBV6-5 with TRBJ2-2; perhaps D is TRBD1 or TRBD2 (5 bases each). Between the trimmed V and J ends, which lost 8 bases and 1 base, there was a span of 11 bases. The germline V gene encodes CDR1 MNHEY and CDR2 SVGAGI. The CDR3 is 14 residues long. CDR3 nucleotides: TGTGCCAGCGGCCGGGACGGGAACACCGGGGAGCTGTTTTTT. This encodes CASGRDGNTGELFF.

This clonotype was seen a few times. The genes are TRBV7-3 and TRBJ2-5; a possible D gene is TRBD2 (5 bases). The J call may be incorrect, as the DNA end agrees better with TRBJ2-4. Looked up from germline, CDR1 is SGHTA and CDR2 is FQGTGA. The CDR3 covers 14 residues. The CDR3 DNA is TGTGCCAGCAGCTCCCCGAGGGCAAGAAACATTCAGTACTTC. Its translation: CASSSPRARNIQYF.

This clonotype was observed at least ten times. CDR3 DNA sequence: TGTGCCAGCAGCTTAGATTTGGGCACAGATACGCAGTATTTT. It yields the protein CASSLDLGTDTQYF. The J gene is TRBJ2-3, the V gene TRBV11-2; D call uncertain. V lost 0 bases and J lost 1, with 5 bases in between. This CDR3 contains 14 residues. Germline V CDR1 and CDR2: SGHAT, FQNNGV.

In regard to this clonotype: The junction does not match germline at one end; this may be a read error. CDR3 amino acids: CAGSFRTSGGARDTQYF. The DNA of the CDR3 is TGTGCCGGCAGTTTCCGGACTAGCGGGGGGGCCAGAGATACGCAGTATTTT. The chain uses TRBV28 and TRBJ2-3; 15 nucleotides match TRBD2. Germline V lookup: CDR1 MDHEN, CDR2 SYDVKM. The CDR3 is 17 amino acids.

V is TRBV11-2 and J is TRBJ2-2; D ambiguous. CDR1 is SGHAT and CDR2 is FQNNGV in the germline V gene. The CDR3 is 15 amino acids. V lost 1 base to trimming and J lost 4 bases, with 10 bases between them. The CDR3 nucleotides read TGTGCCAGCAGCTTAGCAGGTCCGCTCACCGGGGAGCTGTTTTTT. It translates to CASSLAGPLTGELFF.

The chain uses TRBV7-2 and TRBJ1-2, with D possibly matching TRBD1 (6 bases). Trimming removed 5 bases at V and 6 bases at J, with 16 bases between. Germline V gene lookup returns CDR1 SGHTA and CDR2 FQGNSA. The CDR3 spans 14 residues. This CDR3 is CASSAPNRDHGYTF. The CDR3 nucleotides read TGTGCCAGCAGCGCTCCCAACAGGGACCATGGCTACACCTTC.

This sequence joins TRBV5-1 and TRBJ2-4, with 7 bases lining up with TRBD1. There are 16 residues in the CDR3. From germline, CDR1 is SGHRS and CDR2 YFSETQ. Trimming took 0 bases from V and 1 from J; bases not matched to a gene: 4. DNA for the CDR3: TGCGCCAGCAGCTTGGGGGACAGCTTCGCCAAAAACATTCAGTACTTC. Translating gives CASSLGDSFAKNIQYF.

This clonotype was found a few times. The chain is built from TRBV29-1 and TRBJ2-5; D remains unclear. Trimming shortened V by 3 bases and J by 2 bases, and 19 bases separated the two germline ends. The CDR3 has 16 residues. The V gene's germline CDR1 is SQVTM and CDR2 ANQGSEA. Here the CDR3 DNA reads TGCAGCGTTGATACTCACGGTGAGGCAGGACAAGAGACCCAGTACTTC. Protein sequence: CSVDTHGEAGQETQYF.